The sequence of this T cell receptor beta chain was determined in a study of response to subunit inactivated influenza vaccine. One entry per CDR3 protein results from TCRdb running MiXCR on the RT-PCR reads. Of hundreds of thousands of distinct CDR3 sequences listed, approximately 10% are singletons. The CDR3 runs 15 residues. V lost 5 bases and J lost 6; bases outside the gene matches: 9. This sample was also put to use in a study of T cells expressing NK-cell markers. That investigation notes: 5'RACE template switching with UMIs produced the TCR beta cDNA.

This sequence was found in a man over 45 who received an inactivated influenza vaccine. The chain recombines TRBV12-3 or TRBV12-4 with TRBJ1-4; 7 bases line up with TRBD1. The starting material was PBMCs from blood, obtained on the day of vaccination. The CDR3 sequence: CASSTNRGGDEKLFF. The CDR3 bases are TGTGCCAGCAGTACCAACAGGGGAGGGGATGAAAAACTGTTTTTT.